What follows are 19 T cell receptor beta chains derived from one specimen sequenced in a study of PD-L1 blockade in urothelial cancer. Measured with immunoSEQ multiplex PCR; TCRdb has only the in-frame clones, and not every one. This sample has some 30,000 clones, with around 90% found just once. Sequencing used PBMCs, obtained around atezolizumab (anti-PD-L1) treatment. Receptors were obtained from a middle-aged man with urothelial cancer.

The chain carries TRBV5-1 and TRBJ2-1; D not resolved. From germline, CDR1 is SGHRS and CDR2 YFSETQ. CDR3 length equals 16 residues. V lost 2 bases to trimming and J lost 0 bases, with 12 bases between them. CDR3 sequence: CASSLRESGSYNEQFF. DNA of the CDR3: TGCGCCAGCAGCTTACGTGAATCGGGCTCCTACAATGAGCAGTTCTTC.

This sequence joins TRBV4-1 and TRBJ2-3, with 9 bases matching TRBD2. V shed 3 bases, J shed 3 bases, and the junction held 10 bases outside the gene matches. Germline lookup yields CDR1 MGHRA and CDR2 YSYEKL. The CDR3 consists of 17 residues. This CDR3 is CASSHHLAGVGTDTQYF. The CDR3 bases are TGCGCCAGCAGCCACCATTTAGCGGGAGTGGGGACAGATACGCAGTATTTT.

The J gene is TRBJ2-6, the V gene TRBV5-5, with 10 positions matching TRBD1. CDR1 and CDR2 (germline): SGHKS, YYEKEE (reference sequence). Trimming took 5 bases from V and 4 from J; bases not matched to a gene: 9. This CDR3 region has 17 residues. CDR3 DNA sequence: TGTGCCAGCAGTTCGACAGGGGGCAAGGTGGGGGCCAACGTCCTGACTTTC. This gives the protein CASSSTGGKVGANVLTF.

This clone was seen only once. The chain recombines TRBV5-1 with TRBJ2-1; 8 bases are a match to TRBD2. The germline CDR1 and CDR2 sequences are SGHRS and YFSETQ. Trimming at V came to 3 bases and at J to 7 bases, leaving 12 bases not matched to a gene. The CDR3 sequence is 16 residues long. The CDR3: CASSSGGLGGSNEQFF. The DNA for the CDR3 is TGCGCCAGCAGCTCGGGGGGGCTGGGAGGGAGTAATGAGCAGTTCTTC.

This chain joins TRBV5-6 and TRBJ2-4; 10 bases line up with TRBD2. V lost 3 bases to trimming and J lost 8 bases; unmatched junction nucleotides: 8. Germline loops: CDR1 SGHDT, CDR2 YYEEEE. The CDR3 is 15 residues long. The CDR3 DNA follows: TGTGCCAGCAGCTCGGAGTTAGCGGGGGGTGACATTCAGTACTTC. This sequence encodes CASSSELAGGDIQYF.

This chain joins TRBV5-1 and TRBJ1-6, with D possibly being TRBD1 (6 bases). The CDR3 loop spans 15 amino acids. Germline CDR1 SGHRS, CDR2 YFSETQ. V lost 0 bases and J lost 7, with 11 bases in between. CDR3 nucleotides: TGCGCCAGCAGCTTGGAAGGGCAGGGGAATTCACCCCTCCACTTT. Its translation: CASSLEGQGNSPLHF.

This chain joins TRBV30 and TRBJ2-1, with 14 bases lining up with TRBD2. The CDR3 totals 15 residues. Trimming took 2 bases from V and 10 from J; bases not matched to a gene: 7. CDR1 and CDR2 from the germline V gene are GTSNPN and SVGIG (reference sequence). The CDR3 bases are TGTGCCTGGAGTCGGGGACTAGCGGGGGCCGGGGAGCAGTTCTTC. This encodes CAWSRGLAGAGEQFF.

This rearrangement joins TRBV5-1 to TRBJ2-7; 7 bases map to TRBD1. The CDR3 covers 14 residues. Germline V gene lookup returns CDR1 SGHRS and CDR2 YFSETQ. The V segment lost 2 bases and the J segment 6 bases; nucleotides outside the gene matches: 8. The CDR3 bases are TGCGCCAGCAGCTTAAGGACAGGAAGCGGCGAGCAGTACTTC. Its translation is CASSLRTGSGEQYF.

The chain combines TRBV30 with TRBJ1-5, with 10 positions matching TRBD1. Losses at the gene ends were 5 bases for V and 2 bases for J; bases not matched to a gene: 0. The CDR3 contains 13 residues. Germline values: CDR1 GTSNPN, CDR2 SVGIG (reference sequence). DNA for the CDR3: TGTGCCTGGGGACAGGGGGGCAATCAGCCCCAGCATTTT. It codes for CAWGQGGNQPQHF.

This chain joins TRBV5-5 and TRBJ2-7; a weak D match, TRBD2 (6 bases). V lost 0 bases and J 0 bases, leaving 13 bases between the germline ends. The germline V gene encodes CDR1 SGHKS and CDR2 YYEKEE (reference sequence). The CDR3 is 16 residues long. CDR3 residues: CASSLDGGMSSYEQYF. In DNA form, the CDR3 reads TGTGCCAGCAGCTTGGATGGCGGGATGAGCTCCTACGAGCAGTACTTC.

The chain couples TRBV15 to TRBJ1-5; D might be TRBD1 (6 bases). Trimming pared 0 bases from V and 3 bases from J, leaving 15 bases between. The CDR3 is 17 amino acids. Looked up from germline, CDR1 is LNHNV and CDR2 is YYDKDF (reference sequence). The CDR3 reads CATSRESGYRVNQPQHF. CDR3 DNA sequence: TGTGCCACCAGCAGAGAGAGCGGTTACAGGGTCAATCAGCCCCAGCATTTT.

CDR3 sequence: CASSIGGGAGGNEQFF. Written as DNA, the CDR3 is TGTGCCAGTAGTATAGGGGGCGGAGCGGGAGGAAATGAGCAGTTCTTC. The V gene is TRBV19, the J gene TRBJ2-1; 9 bases line up with TRBD2. The V gene's germline CDR1 is LNHDA and CDR2 SQIVND (reference sequence). The length of the CDR3 is 16 residues. The J segment lost 7 bases and the V segment lost 1 base, leaving 8 bases of the junction unmatched.

CDR3 sequence reads: CASTPRTTVNTEAFF. CDR3 nucleotide sequence: TGTGCCAGTACCCCCCGGACTACAGTGAACACTGAAGCTTTCTTT. This rearrangement joins TRBV19 to TRBJ1-1; the D is unclear. The CDR3 spans 15 residues. With 7 bases removed from V and 0 bases from J, the gap between germline ends came to 15 bases. Germline V gene data show CDR1 as LNHDA and CDR2 as SQIVND (reference sequence).

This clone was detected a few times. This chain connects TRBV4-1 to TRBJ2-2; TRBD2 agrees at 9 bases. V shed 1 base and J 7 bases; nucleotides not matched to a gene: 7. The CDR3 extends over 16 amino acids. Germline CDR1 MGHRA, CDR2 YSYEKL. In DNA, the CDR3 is TGCGCCAGCAGCCAAGCGGCGGGAGGGCTTGGCGGGGAGCTGTTTTTT. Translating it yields CASSQAAGGLGGELFF.

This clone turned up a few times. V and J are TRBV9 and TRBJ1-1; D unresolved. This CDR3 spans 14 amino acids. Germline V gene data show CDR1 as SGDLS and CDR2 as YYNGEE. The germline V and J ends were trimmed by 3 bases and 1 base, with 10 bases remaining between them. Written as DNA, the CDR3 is TGTGCCAGCAGCGGAAAGACTGGGAACACTGAAGCTTTCTTT. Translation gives CASSGKTGNTEAFF.

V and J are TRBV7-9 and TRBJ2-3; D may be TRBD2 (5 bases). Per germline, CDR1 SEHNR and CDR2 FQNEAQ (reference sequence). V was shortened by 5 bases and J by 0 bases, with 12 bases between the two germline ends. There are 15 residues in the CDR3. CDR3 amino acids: CASSPREGSTDTQYF. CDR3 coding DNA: TGTGCCAGCAGCCCGAGAGAGGGAAGCACAGATACGCAGTATTTT.

This CDR3 reads CASRTVGRNTGELFF. CDR3 DNA: TGTGCCAGTAGGACTGTAGGGAGAAACACCGGGGAGCTGTTTTTT. The gene calls are TRBV19 and TRBJ2-2, with a weak D call TRBD2 (5 bases). Germline-derived CDR1 and CDR2 are LNHDA and SQIVND (reference sequence). CDR3 size: 15 residues. Trimming took off 6 bases at V and 2 bases at J, with 13 bases between the two ends. Full variable domain (rest looked up from reference TRBV19 and TRBJ2-2): DGGITQSPKYLFRKEGQNVTLSCEQNLNHDAMYWYRQDPGQGLRLIYYSQIVNDFQKGDIAEGYSVSREKKESFPLTVTSAQKNPTAFYLCASRTVGRNTGELFFGEGSRLTVL.

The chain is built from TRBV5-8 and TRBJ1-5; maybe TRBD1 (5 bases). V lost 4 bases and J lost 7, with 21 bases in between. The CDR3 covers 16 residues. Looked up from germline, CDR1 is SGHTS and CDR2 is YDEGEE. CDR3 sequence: CASSPGYWVARQPQHF. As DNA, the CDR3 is TGTGCCAGCAGCCCAGGGTATTGGGTCGCTCGGCAGCCCCAGCATTTT. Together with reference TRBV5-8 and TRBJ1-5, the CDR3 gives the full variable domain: EAGVTQSPTHLIKTRGQQATLRCSPISGHTSVYWYQQALGLGLQFLLWYDEGEERNRGNFPPRFSGRQFPNYSSELNVNALELEDSALYLCASSPGYWVARQPQHFGDGTRLSIL.

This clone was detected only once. The CDR3 region is CASSVGQGGEKLFF. The CDR3 DNA is TGTGCCAGCAGCGTAGGACAGGGAGGCGAAAAACTGTTTTTT. The V and J genes are TRBV9 and TRBJ1-4; 7 bases match TRBD1. The V gene's germline CDR1 is SGDLS and CDR2 YYNGEE. V lost 0 bases and J lost 8; bases outside the gene matches: 4. The CDR3 extends over 14 amino acids.